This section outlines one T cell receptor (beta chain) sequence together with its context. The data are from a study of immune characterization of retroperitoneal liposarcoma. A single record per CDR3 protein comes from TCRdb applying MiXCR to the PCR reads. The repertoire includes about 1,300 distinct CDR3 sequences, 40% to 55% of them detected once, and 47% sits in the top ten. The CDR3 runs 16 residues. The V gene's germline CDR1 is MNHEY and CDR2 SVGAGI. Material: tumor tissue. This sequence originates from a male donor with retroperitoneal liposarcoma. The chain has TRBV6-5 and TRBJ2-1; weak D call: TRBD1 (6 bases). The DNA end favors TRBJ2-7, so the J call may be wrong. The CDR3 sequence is CASSEALGQPTYEQYF. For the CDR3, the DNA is TGTGCCAGCAGTGAAGCCCTCGGACAGCCGACATACGAGCAGTACTTC.